This T cell receptor beta chain stems from a study of beta chain features in type 1 diabetes. Since all of the isolated RNA was reverse transcribed, expressed TCRB transcripts were what got sequenced. Sequenced by immunoSEQ multiplex PCR; TCRdb stores in-frame clones only, minus some. Of 310,000 or so clones in the sample, approximately 11% were seen once. This clone was seen only a few times. Sequences were obtained from naive CD4+ T cells from blood. This receptor was taken from a woman aged 25 to 45 in good health.

CDR3 sequence: CATGVDLGTSGLQAKNIQYF. The CDR3 bases are TGTGCCACCGGAGTTGACCTAGGGACTAGCGGGTTACAAGCCAAAAACATTCAGTACTTC. This chain joins TRBV15 and TRBJ2-4; 12 bases line up with TRBD2. Trimming cost V 8 bases and J 0 bases; bases outside gene matches: 17. CDR3 length equals 20 residues. Germline loops: CDR1 LNHNV, CDR2 YYDKDF (reference sequence).